These 13 T cell receptor beta chains originate from one sample sequenced in a study of OX40 agonist ivuxolimab in advanced cancers. The method was immunoSEQ multiplex PCR; TCRdb's version includes in-frame clones alone and lacks a portion of them. The data contain approximately 70,000 clones, more than 75% of them singletons. The sample here was CD4+ or CD8+ T cells sorted from blood, taken in a trial of the OX40 agonist ivuxolimab. All receptors derive from an adult with an advanced solid tumor such as melanoma, head and neck, liver or kidney cancer.

This clone came up once. The gene calls are TRBV4-1 and TRBJ1-1, with 7 bases matching TRBD1. V dropped 1 base and J dropped 5; count of bases not matched to a gene: 10. This CDR3 is built from 16 residues. Germline V gene lookup returns CDR1 MGHRA and CDR2 YSYEKL. CDR3: CASSQGPGGGKTEAFF. The CDR3 DNA is TGCGCCAGCAGCCAAGGCCCGGGAGGGGGCAAAACTGAAGCTTTCTTT.

The chain links TRBV28 to TRBJ2-7; 10 bases map to TRBD2. Germline CDR1 is MDHEN and CDR2 is SYDVKM. CDR3 length equals 15 residues. The V and J ends lost 4 bases and 3 bases, in that order; junction bases with no gene match: 6. CDR3 residues: CASSSLAGGYYEQYV. The CDR3 DNA follows: TGTGCCAGCAGTTCCTTAGCGGGGGGCTACTACGAGCAGTACGTC.

The CDR3 loop reads CAISRDGTFYEQYF. DNA of the CDR3: TGTGCCATCAGCCGGGACGGGACGTTCTACGAGCAGTACTTC. The chain couples TRBV10-3 to TRBJ2-7, with D perhaps TRBD1 or TRBD2 (5 bases each). Germline V gives CDR1 ENHRY, CDR2 SYGVKD. Trimming left V 6 bases short and J 3 bases short, with 15 bases between. The CDR3 loop spans 14 amino acids.

This clone appeared once. The DNA for the CDR3 is TGTGCTAGTGGTTTGGGACTAGCGAGCACAGATACGCAGTATTTT. Amino acids: CASGLGLASTDTQYF. The chain employs TRBV12-5 and TRBJ2-3, with 8 bases lining up with TRBD2. Germline CDR1 is LGHNT and CDR2 is FRNRAP. The CDR3 has 15 residues. Trimming took 1 base from V and 0 from J; bases not matched to a gene: 0. The variable domain in full, with the rest retrieved from reference TRBV12-5 and TRBJ2-3, is DARVTQTPRHKVTEMGQEVTMRCQPILGHNTVFWYRQTMMQGLELLAYFRNRAPLDDSGMPKDRFSAEMPDATLATLKIQPSEPRDSAVYFCASGLGLASTDTQYFGPGTRLTVL.

This sequence joins TRBV14 and TRBJ2-2; no reliable D call. This CDR3 has 16 residues. Trimming shortened V by 4 bases and J by 1 base, and 13 bases separated the two germline ends. The germline V gene has CDR1 SGHDN and CDR2 FVKESK. The CDR3: CASSRHLTVNTGELFF. CDR3 coding DNA: TGTGCCAGCAGCCGCCATCTAACAGTGAACACCGGGGAGCTGTTTTTT.

The chain is built from TRBV6-5 and TRBJ2-1; D possibly corresponds to TRBD2 (6 bases). The CDR3 consists of 15 residues. The germline V gene encodes CDR1 MNHEY and CDR2 SVGAGI. The V end was cut by 5 bases, the J end by 7 bases, with 18 bases between. The CDR3 DNA is TGTGCCAGCAGTCCCCCGGACTATAGAAAGAATGAGCAGTTCTTC. Translation gives CASSPPDYRKNEQFF.

J is TRBJ2-1 and V is TRBV7-2, with 8 bases aligning to TRBD2. The CDR3 spans 15 residues. Trimming cost V 3 bases and J 0 bases; bases outside gene matches: 1. Germline-derived CDR1 and CDR2 are SGHTA and FQGNSA. The CDR3 sequence is CASSFSGTSYNEQFF. The CDR3 nucleotides read TGTGCCAGCAGCTTTAGCGGGACCTCCTACAATGAGCAGTTCTTC.

The J gene is TRBJ1-6, the V gene TRBV9, with D maybe TRBD1 (6 bases). Trimming took off 3 bases at V and 7 bases at J, with 20 bases between the two ends. The CDR3 contains 17 residues. Germline CDR1 is SGDLS and CDR2 is YYNGEE. The DNA of the CDR3 is TGTGCCAGCAGCGGGCCGGAACAGGGCCCGAGGAATTCACCCCTCCACTTT. Translating it yields CASSGPEQGPRNSPLHF.

The CDR3 nucleotides are TGTGCCAGCAGCTTCGGCACCCGCAACACCGGGGAGCTGTTTTTT. This codes for CASSFGTRNTGELFF. This chain links TRBV7-8 with TRBJ2-2, with D uncertain. V was pared by 3 bases and J by 2 bases, with 10 bases between. CDR3 length: 15 residues. Looked up from germline, CDR1 is SGHVS and CDR2 is FQNEAQ.

This clone was seen once. V usage is TRBV18 and J usage is TRBJ2-5; no definite D call. Between the trimmed V and J ends, which lost 1 base and 5 bases, there was a span of 8 bases. This CDR3 is 13 amino acids long. Germline loops: CDR1 KGHSH, CDR2 LQKENI. Written as DNA, the CDR3 is TGTGCCAGCTCACCACAATTGGGGGAGACCCAGTACTTC. Amino acids: CASSPQLGETQYF.

The chain has TRBV9 and TRBJ1-2; D call uncertain. This CDR3 region has 15 residues. Between the trimmed V and J ends, which lost 2 bases and 0 bases, there was a span of 11 bases. Germline values: CDR1 SGDLS, CDR2 YYNGEE. CDR3 coding DNA: TGTGCCAGCAGCGTTTTTAAGTCCGCTAACTATGGCTACACCTTC. Protein sequence: CASSVFKSANYGYTF.

This clone has a single count. The chain couples TRBV11-1 to TRBJ2-1; 10 bases are a match to TRBD2. The ends lost 5 bases at V and 7 bases at J; junction bases unmatched: 17. Germline V CDR1 and CDR2: SGHAT, FQDESV (reference sequence). The CDR3 length is 18 residues. In nucleotides, the CDR3 is TGTGCCAGCAGCCCACTAGCGGGGAGTGCAGTGCGTAGAAATGAGCAGTTCTTC. Its protein product is CASSPLAGSAVRRNEQFF.

The chain employs TRBV2 and TRBJ2-3, with D perhaps TRBD1 or TRBD2 (5 bases each). Germline V gives CDR1 SNHLY, CDR2 FYNNEI. The V end was cut by 2 bases, the J end by 2 bases, with 11 bases between. CDR3 size: 15 residues. The CDR3 DNA follows: TGTGCCAGCAGTGAACGAGGGGCGAACACAGATACGCAGTATTTT. It encodes CASSERGANTDTQYF. Complete variable domain (other parts from reference TRBV2 and TRBJ2-3): EPEVTQTPSHQVTQMGQEVILRCVPISNHLYFYWYRQILGQKVEFLVSFYNNEISEKSEIFDDQFSVERPDGSNFTLKIRSTKLEDSAMYFCASSERGANTDTQYFGPGTRLTVL.